These 24 T cell receptor beta chains share one sample of origin, sequenced in a study of shared clonotypes between healthy human individuals. Method: immunoSEQ multiplex PCR; TCRdb's copy keeps in-frame clones and lacks some. The sample records some 2.1 million clones, 85% to 95% being singletons. The sequencing sample was made of naive CD4+ T cells sorted from blood. Documented subset: CD45RA+ positively selected. Source of these receptors: a man between 18 and 35 years old in good health.

The V call is TRBV5-1, the J call TRBJ2-1; D is possibly TRBD1 (6 bases). CDR3 length: 12 amino acids. Germline V gene data show CDR1 as SGHRS and CDR2 as YFSETQ. Trimming took 0 bases from V and 13 from J, leaving 11 bases between them. For the CDR3, the DNA is TGCGCCAGCAGCTTGGGGGACACCCCCCAGTTCTTC. Protein: CASSLGDTPQFF.

The V and J genes are TRBV6-5 and TRBJ1-5; D not certain. The CDR3 consists of 12 residues. Trimming took off 5 bases at V and 4 bases at J, with 6 bases between the two ends. The germline gives CDR1 MNHEY, CDR2 SVGAGI. The CDR3 is CASSNGNQPQHF. CDR3 sequence (DNA): TGTGCCAGCAGTAATGGTAATCAGCCCCAGCATTTT.

The gene calls are TRBV4-1 and TRBJ2-7; 11 bases map to TRBD2. V gave up 4 bases and J gave up 6 bases; unmatched junction bases: 8. Germline V gives CDR1 MGHRA, CDR2 YSYEKL. The CDR3 runs 15 residues. The CDR3 sequence: CASSLIAGGPGEQYF. The CDR3, as DNA: TGCGCCAGCAGCCTTATAGCGGGGGGGCCGGGCGAGCAGTACTTC.

The V and J genes are TRBV9 and TRBJ1-6, with D unclear. The germline V and J ends were trimmed by 0 bases and 5 bases, with 6 bases remaining between them. CDR1 is SGDLS, CDR2 YYNGEE, per germline. The CDR3 is 14 amino acids. CDR3 loop: CASSVGENNSPLHF. The CDR3 nucleotides read TGTGCCAGCAGCGTAGGAGAAAATAATTCACCCCTCCACTTT.

This chain links TRBV6-4 with TRBJ2-7, with D possibly matching TRBD2 (6 bases). Trimming took off 5 bases at V and 0 bases at J, with 11 bases between the two ends. The CDR3 totals 14 residues. Germline assignment: CDR1 MRHNA and CDR2 SNTAGT. The CDR3 loop is CASSPGLSSYEQYF. For the CDR3, the DNA is TGTGCCAGCAGTCCGGGACTTAGCTCCTACGAGCAGTACTTC.

The chain carries TRBV5-1 and TRBJ2-7; D not resolved. Germline V gene sequence: CDR1 SGHRS, CDR2 YFSETQ. This CDR3 contains 14 residues. V was trimmed by 2 bases and J by 0 bases, leaving 9 bases between them. Here the CDR3 DNA reads TGCGCCAGCAGCTTTTTGGTCAGCTCCTACGAGCAGTACTTC. It specifies CASSFLVSSYEQYF.

The genes are TRBV6-6 and TRBJ1-4, with unresolved D. This CDR3 is built from 12 residues. The V gene's germline CDR1 is MNHNY and CDR2 SVGAGI (reference sequence). Trimming took 2 bases from V and 11 from J, leaving 9 bases between them. CDR3 amino acids: CASSYPSEKLFF. DNA for the CDR3: TGTGCCAGCAGTTACCCGAGCGAGAAACTGTTTTTT.

As regards this clone: The sample contains more than one DNA sequence encoding this CDR3. The chain carries TRBV7-2 and TRBJ2-2; no reliable D call. Trimming removed 2 bases from V and 8 bases from J, with 3 bases in between. Germline-derived CDR1 and CDR2 are SGHTA and FQGNSA. This CDR3 spans 11 amino acids. As DNA, the CDR3 is TGTGCCAGCAGCTTATCAGGGGAGCTGTTTTTT. Translating it yields CASSLSGELFF. The entire variable domain, with the rest obtained from reference TRBV7-2 and TRBJ2-2, is as follows: GAGVSQSPSNKVTEKGKDVELRCDPISGHTALYWYRQSLGQGLEFLIYFQGNSAPDKSGLPSDRFSAERTGGSVSTLTIQRTQQEDSAVYLCASSLSGELFFGEGSRLTVL.

The chain joins TRBV11-2 to TRBJ2-3; tentative D call: TRBD2 (7 bases). Germline values: CDR1 SGHAT, CDR2 FQNNGV. Between the trimmed V and J ends, which lost 5 bases and 6 bases, there was a span of 21 bases. This CDR3 region has 16 residues. The CDR3 here is CASSPGVGARGDTQYF. The CDR3 DNA reads TGTGCCAGCAGCCCAGGTGTGGGGGCGCGGGGGGATACGCAGTATTTT.

V is TRBV7-2 and J is TRBJ2-3, with D perhaps being TRBD1 or TRBD2 (5 bases each). Germline V gene data show CDR1 as SGHTA and CDR2 as FQGNSA. With 1 base removed from V and 15 bases from J, the gap between germline ends came to 14 bases. The CDR3 runs 12 residues. This CDR3 is CASSLELGTFYF. The CDR3 DNA sequence: TGTGCCAGCAGCTTAGAGCTGGGGACGTTCTATTTT. Full variable domain (remainder filled in from reference TRBV7-2 and TRBJ2-3): GAGVSQSPSNKVTEKGKDVELRCDPISGHTALYWYRQSLGQGLEFLIYFQGNSAPDKSGLPSDRFSAERTGGSVSTLTIQRTQQEDSAVYLCASSLELGTFYFGPGTRLTVL.

With respect to this clone: The sample has other DNA sequences that encode this CDR3 too. The chain has TRBV7-8 and TRBJ1-2; tentative D call: TRBD1 (5 bases). There are 12 residues in the CDR3. Trimming removed 3 bases at V and 3 bases at J, with 5 bases between. The germline gives CDR1 SGHVS, CDR2 FQNEAQ. The CDR3 region is CASSLGDYGYTF. The CDR3 nucleotides are TGTGCCAGCAGCTTGGGGGACTATGGCTACACCTTC.

The V gene is TRBV10-3, the J gene TRBJ2-7; a weak D match, TRBD1 (6 bases). Trimming shortened V by 6 bases and J by 2 bases, and 14 bases separated the two germline ends. The V gene's germline CDR1 is ENHRY and CDR2 SYGVKD. CDR3 length: 14 amino acids. CDR3 DNA sequence: TGTGCCATCAGCCCGCGAGACAGGCCCTACGAGCAGTACTTC. Translation gives CAISPRDRPYEQYF.

This clone showed up many times. The sample carries other DNA sequences with the same CDR3. The DNA of the CDR3 is TGTGCCAGCAGTTCCCTCTACGAGCAGTACTTC. It encodes CASSSLYEQYF. The chain is built from TRBV7-9 and TRBJ2-7, with D hard to call. The germline V gene encodes CDR1 SEHNR and CDR2 FQNEAQ (reference sequence). The CDR3 is 11 residues long. With 6 bases removed from V and 3 bases from J, the gap between germline ends came to 6 bases.

The chain employs TRBV11-2 and TRBJ1-3; no definite D call. V was pared by 0 bases and J by 2 bases, with 8 bases between. CDR1 and CDR2 (germline): SGHAT, FQNNGV. CDR3 length equals 15 residues. The CDR3 sequence: CASSLEGRAGNTIYF. CDR3 coding DNA: TGTGCCAGCAGCTTAGAGGGGAGGGCTGGAAACACCATATATTTT.

V gene TRBV5-1 combines with J gene TRBJ2-6; possibly TRBD2 for D (5 bases). V gave up 0 bases and J gave up 0 bases, with 7 bases separating them. Germline V lookup: CDR1 SGHRS, CDR2 YFSETQ. The CDR3 runs 16 residues. Here the CDR3 reads CASSLGRGSGANVLTF. DNA of the CDR3: TGCGCCAGCAGCTTGGGCCGGGGCTCTGGGGCCAACGTCCTGACTTTC. The complete variable domain, with remaining parts taken from reference TRBV5-1 and TRBJ2-6, reads KAGVTQTPRYLIKTRGQQVTLSCSPISGHRSVSWYQQTPGQGLQFLFEYFSETQRNKGNFPGRFSGRQFSNSRSEMNVSTLELGDSALYLCASSLGRGSGANVLTFGAGSRLTVL.

This chain uses TRBV2 with TRBJ2-3; possible D gene TRBD2, 5 bases. The CDR3 is made up of 14 amino acids. Trimming stripped 7 bases from V and 4 bases from J, with 15 bases between. Germline CDR1 reads SNHLY; CDR2 reads FYNNEI. CDR3 DNA: TGTGCCAGCAAATTCCTAGCAGAGGCAGATACGCAGTATTTT. Translating gives CASKFLAEADTQYF.

The gene calls are TRBV6-1 and TRBJ2-5; possibly TRBD1 for D (5 bases). V lost 4 bases and J 1 base, leaving 7 bases between the germline ends. Germline CDR1 reads MNHNS; CDR2 reads SASEGT. The CDR3 runs 13 residues. CDR3: CASSGQLQETQYF. Here the CDR3 DNA reads TGTGCCAGCAGTGGACAGCTCCAAGAGACCCAGTACTTC.

V usage is TRBV5-1 and J usage is TRBJ2-1, with TRBD2 matching 12 bases. Germline V gives CDR1 SGHRS, CDR2 YFSETQ. The CDR3 runs 15 residues. The V segment lost 2 bases and the J segment 9 bases; nucleotides outside the gene matches: 6. The CDR3 sequence: CASSLASGGASEQFF. In DNA form, the CDR3 reads TGCGCCAGCAGCTTAGCTAGCGGGGGGGCATCTGAGCAGTTCTTC.

This chain connects TRBV30 to TRBJ1-1; D is unclear. This CDR3 spans 15 amino acids. Germline CDR1 GTSNPN, CDR2 SVGIG (reference sequence). Trimming took off 1 base at V and 4 bases at J, with 16 bases between the two ends. CDR3 coding DNA: TGTGCCTGGAGTGCCTTACGAGGGTGGGGCACTGAAGCTTTCTTT. It translates to CAWSALRGWGTEAFF.

This rearrangement joins TRBV6-1 to TRBJ2-3; D gene uncertain. Per germline, CDR1 MNHNS and CDR2 SASEGT. Trimming removed 7 bases at V and 4 bases at J, with 9 bases between. The CDR3 is 12 residues long. The CDR3 nucleotides are TGTGCCAGCAAGGCCGCAGCAGATACGCAGTATTTT. Translating it yields CASKAAADTQYF.

As concerns this clone: Different DNA sequences within this sample yield the same CDR3. The J gene is TRBJ2-5, the V gene TRBV5-1; D assignment may be TRBD1 or TRBD2 (6 bases each). V lost 4 bases, J lost 1 base, and 8 bases lay in between. CDR3 size: 13 residues. Germline-derived CDR1 and CDR2 are SGHRS and YFSETQ. The CDR3 loop reads CASSPGAQETQYF. The CDR3 region has the DNA TGCGCCAGCAGCCCGGGGGCCCAAGAGACCCAGTACTTC.

The gene calls are TRBV19 and TRBJ2-1, with TRBD1 matching over 12 bases. Trimming at V came to 3 bases and at J to 7 bases, leaving 10 bases not matched to a gene. Per germline, CDR1 LNHDA and CDR2 SQIVND (reference sequence). The CDR3 extends over 17 amino acids. CDR3 sequence: CASSIPPGQGAVNEQFF. CDR3 in DNA: TGTGCCAGTAGTATCCCCCCGGGACAGGGGGCAGTGAATGAGCAGTTCTTC.

This CDR3 reads CAWSVPPVEQFF. In DNA, the CDR3 is TGTGCCTGGAGTGTACCCCCGGTTGAGCAGTTCTTC. The chain recombines TRBV30 with TRBJ2-1; D remains unclear. CDR1 is GTSNPN and CDR2 is SVGIG in the germline V gene (reference sequence). This CDR3 contains 12 residues. The V and J ends lost 0 bases and 9 bases respectively, with 9 bases between them. The complete variable domain, with remaining parts taken from reference TRBV30 and TRBJ2-1, reads SQTIHQWPATLVQPVGSPLSLECTVEGTSNPNLYWYRQAAGRGLQLLFYSVGIGQISSEVPQNLSASRPQDRQFILSSKKLLLSDSGFYLCAWSVPPVEQFFGPGTRLTVL.

This clone occurred once. This sequence joins TRBV25-1 and TRBJ2-1, with D perhaps matching TRBD2 (6 bases). Trimming left V 3 bases short and J 6 bases short, with 15 bases between. Germline-derived CDR1 and CDR2 are MGHDK and SYGVNS. The CDR3 has 15 amino acids. Here the CDR3 reads CASSEWGSGINEQFF. The CDR3 DNA follows: TGTGCCAGCAGTGAGTGGGGTAGCGGAATCAATGAGCAGTTCTTC.